The 27 T cell receptor beta chains listed next were all sequenced from one sample in a study of blood T cell repertoires in COVID-19. TCRdb's table, derived via immunoSEQ multiplex PCR, lists solely in-frame clones and lacks some. The sample has a few hundred thousand clones, 80% to 90% seen once; the top ten hold under 6.5%. The sequencing input was peripheral blood. The receptors here all came from a man in his sixties with acute or convalescent COVID-19.

V gene TRBV19 combines with J gene TRBJ2-7; D may be TRBD1 (7 bases). This CDR3 contains 18 residues. Trimming took 5 bases from V and 0 from J, leaving 23 bases between them. Germline V gene data show CDR1 as LNHDA and CDR2 as SQIVND (reference sequence). Written as DNA, the CDR3 is TGTGCCAGTAGTCAGGGACAGCCAAGCGGGTTGGTCTCCTACGAGCAGTACTTC. This sequence encodes CASSQGQPSGLVSYEQYF.

This rearrangement joins TRBV11-1 to TRBJ1-2, with D tentatively TRBD1 (5 bases). CDR1 is SGHAT, CDR2 FQDESV, per germline (reference sequence). The CDR3 is made up of 14 amino acids. V shed 5 bases and J shed 2 bases, with 12 bases lying between them. In DNA, the CDR3 is TGTGCCAGCAGCCCCGGGGGGATGAACTATGGCTACACCTTC. It specifies CASSPGGMNYGYTF. The variable domain in full, completed from reference TRBV11-1 and TRBJ1-2, reads EAEVAQSPRYKITEKSQAVAFWCDPISGHATLYWYRQILGQGPELLVQFQDESVVDDSQLPKDRFSAERLKGVDSTLKIQPAELGDSAMYLCASSPGGMNYGYTFGSGTRLTVV.

This chain connects TRBV2 to TRBJ2-3; 9 nucleotides line up with TRBD2. V was clipped by 7 bases and J by 2 bases; unmatched bases: 13. Germline values: CDR1 SNHLY, CDR2 FYNNEI. There are 17 residues in the CDR3. CDR3: CASTQEGSGGFTDTQYF. CDR3 sequence (DNA): TGTGCCAGCACGCAAGAGGGAAGCGGGGGGTTCACAGATACGCAGTATTTT.

J is TRBJ1-5 and V is TRBV7-2; 7 bases are a match to TRBD1. Per germline, CDR1 SGHTA and CDR2 FQGNSA. The V segment lost 6 bases and the J segment 3 bases; nucleotides outside the gene matches: 20. This CDR3 is 19 amino acids long. The DNA for the CDR3 is TGTGCCAGCAGTAAACAGGGGTTTGCCCGGCAAGGTCTCAATCAGCCCCAGCATTTT. This codes for CASSKQGFARQGLNQPQHF.

The V gene is TRBV3-1 (or the pseudogene TRBV3-2), the J gene TRBJ2-1; TRBD1 might be the D (6 bases). Germline V CDR1 and CDR2: LGHDT, YNNKEL (reference sequence). Trimming removed 1 base from V and 2 bases from J, with 12 bases in between. The CDR3 is 16 residues long. The CDR3 spells CASSQGGTSPYNEQFF. DNA of the CDR3: TGTGCCAGCAGCCAAGGAGGGACATCCCCCTACAATGAGCAGTTCTTC.

This clone was observed once. The chain employs TRBV5-1 and TRBJ2-5; 9 nucleotides line up with TRBD1. In germline, CDR1 is SGHRS, CDR2 YFSETQ. The junction had 6 bases not matched to a gene; V was cut back by 7 bases and J by 5 bases. The CDR3 runs to 13 residues. CDR3 residues: CASSRQGEETQYF. CDR3 nucleotide sequence: TGCGCCAGCTCCAGACAGGGGGAGGAGACCCAGTACTTC.

The chain is built from TRBV19 and TRBJ2-1; 9 bases fit TRBD2. The V segment lost 7 bases and the J segment 15 bases; nucleotides outside the gene matches: 13. The CDR3 runs 13 residues. Germline-derived CDR1 and CDR2 are LNHDA and SQIVND (reference sequence). CDR3 loop: CASTPSLTSGPFF. The DNA for the CDR3 is TGTGCCAGTACCCCCTCGCTTACTAGCGGGCCGTTCTTC. The complete variable domain, with remaining parts taken from reference TRBV19 and TRBJ2-1, reads DGGITQSPKYLFRKEGQNVTLSCEQNLNHDAMYWYRQDPGQGLRLIYYSQIVNDFQKGDIAEGYSVSREKKESFPLTVTSAQKNPTAFYLCASTPSLTSGPFFGPGTRLTVL.

The sample holds one count of this clone. The CDR3 region is CATSDLGQDYGYTF. In DNA, the CDR3 is TGTGCCACCAGTGACTTGGGACAGGACTATGGCTACACCTTC. This sequence joins TRBV24-1 and TRBJ1-2; 8 positions agree with TRBD1. The CDR3 covers 14 residues. V was pared by 4 bases and J by 3 bases, with 3 bases of the junction left unmatched. CDR1 is KGHDR and CDR2 is SFDVKD in the germline V gene.

The genes are TRBV3-1 (or the pseudogene TRBV3-2) and TRBJ2-3, with 8 bases that match TRBD2. CDR3 length: 16 amino acids. V lost 4 bases, J lost 1 base, and 7 bases stayed unmatched. Germline V gene data show CDR1 as LGHDT and CDR2 as YNNKEL (reference sequence). In nucleotides, the CDR3 is TGTGCCAGCAGCCCCCTCCCGACTAGCGGCACAGATACGCAGTATTTT. Translation: CASSPLPTSGTDTQYF.

This clone was picked up one time. The chain recombines TRBV7-2 with TRBJ2-7; 11 nucleotides agree with TRBD2. The germline CDR1 and CDR2 sequences are SGHTA and FQGNSA. The CDR3 spans 14 residues. Trimming took 5 bases from V and 3 from J; bases not matched to a gene: 3. The CDR3 here is CASSQTSGSYEQYF. CDR3 sequence (DNA): TGTGCCAGCAGCCAAACTAGCGGGAGCTACGAGCAGTACTTC.

This clone was found once. The V call is TRBV19, the J call TRBJ1-4; the D gene is possibly TRBD1 (6 bases). The V gene's germline CDR1 is LNHDA and CDR2 SQIVND (reference sequence). V was shortened by 6 bases and J by 4 bases, with 12 bases between the two germline ends. The CDR3 is 14 residues long. CDR3 nucleotides: TGTGCCAGTAGCCAAGGGACACGTAATGAAAAACTGTTTTTT. This gives the protein CASSQGTRNEKLFF.

The J gene is TRBJ2-1, the V gene TRBV7-2; 8 bases fit TRBD2. Germline assignment: CDR1 SGHTA and CDR2 FQGNSA. Trimming at V came to 4 bases and at J to 8 bases, leaving 13 bases not matched to a gene. The CDR3 loop spans 16 amino acids. The CDR3 region is CASSSVGGRTGDEQFF. The CDR3 nucleotides are TGTGCCAGCAGCTCTGTTGGCGGGAGGACGGGCGATGAGCAGTTCTTC.

V gene TRBV6-5 combines with J gene TRBJ1-5; D is possibly TRBD1 (6 bases). The CDR3 spans 13 residues. Trimming pared 8 bases from V and 4 bases from J, leaving 12 bases between. Per the germline V gene, CDR1 is MNHEY and CDR2 is SVGAGI. The CDR3 loop is CASGRGRNQPQHF. CDR3 coding DNA: TGTGCCAGCGGGAGGGGGAGAAATCAGCCCCAGCATTTT.

The genes are TRBV2 and TRBJ2-7; 9 positions agree with TRBD2. Looked up from germline, CDR1 is SNHLY and CDR2 is FYNNEI. V lost 2 bases, J lost 6 bases, and 8 bases stayed unmatched. The CDR3 extends over 15 amino acids. The CDR3, as DNA: TGTGCCAGCAGTGAACAGGCTAGCGGGGCCGGCGAGCAGTACTTC. It translates to CASSEQASGAGEQYF.

This chain connects TRBV5-1 to TRBJ1-1; 11 positions match TRBD1. The length of the CDR3 is 15 residues. Germline V gene sequence: CDR1 SGHRS, CDR2 YFSETQ. The ends lost 8 bases at V and 5 bases at J; junction bases unmatched: 11. The CDR3: CASTQAGQGATEAFF. Here the CDR3 DNA reads TGCGCCAGTACTCAAGCTGGACAGGGGGCAACTGAAGCTTTCTTT. Full variable domain (remainder filled in from reference TRBV5-1 and TRBJ1-1): KAGVTQTPRYLIKTRGQQVTLSCSPISGHRSVSWYQQTPGQGLQFLFEYFSETQRNKGNFPGRFSGRQFSNSRSEMNVSTLELGDSALYLCASTQAGQGATEAFFGQGTRLTVV.

In DNA form, the CDR3 reads TGTGCCAGCAGCTTGGAATTAACTGAAGCTTTCTTT. The encoded protein is CASSLELTEAFF. The chain joins TRBV5-8 to TRBJ1-1; D is undetermined. CDR3 length equals 12 residues. V shed 0 bases and J shed 5 bases, with 5 bases lying between them. Germline lookup yields CDR1 SGHTS and CDR2 YDEGEE.

This chain uses TRBV5-1 with TRBJ2-1, with D maybe TRBD1 (6 bases). Deletions cut 2 bases from V and 5 bases from J, with 17 bases between. There are 16 residues in the CDR3. CDR1 is SGHRS and CDR2 is YFSETQ in the germline V gene. As DNA, the CDR3 is TGCGCCAGCAGCTTTGGGACAACGACAGATCACAATGAGCAGTTCTTC. As protein: CASSFGTTTDHNEQFF.

The V and J genes are TRBV27 and TRBJ2-5; possible D gene TRBD1, 7 bases. The V gene lost 4 bases and the J gene lost 0 bases, with 12 bases spanning the gap. This CDR3 spans 15 amino acids. Germline loops: CDR1 MNHEY, CDR2 SMNVEV (reference sequence). As DNA, the CDR3 is TGTGCCAGCAGTTCGGGGGACAGCTACCAAGAGACCCAGTACTTC. Amino acid sequence: CASSSGDSYQETQYF.

The V gene is TRBV2, the J gene TRBJ2-7; no reliable D call. Trimming stripped 3 bases from V and 0 bases from J, with 6 bases between. The germline gives CDR1 SNHLY, CDR2 FYNNEI. The CDR3 has 13 amino acids. CDR3 nucleotides: TGTGCCAGCAGTGACAGCGTCTCCTACGAGCAGTACTTC. It specifies CASSDSVSYEQYF.

This clone has a handful of counts. The same CDR3 can be traced to other DNA sequences in this sample. This sequence joins TRBV28 and TRBJ1-1; D call uncertain. The CDR3 has 14 amino acids. Germline V CDR1 and CDR2: MDHEN, SYDVKM. V shed 0 bases and J shed 3 bases, with 8 bases lying between them. CDR3 region: CASSLWGGYTEAFF. The CDR3 DNA reads TGTGCCAGCAGTTTATGGGGCGGGTACACTGAAGCTTTCTTT.

The chain combines TRBV6-2 or TRBV6-3 with TRBJ1-6; TRBD1 matches 7 bases. Germline-derived CDR1 and CDR2 are MNHEY and SVGEGT. This CDR3 has 15 amino acids. With 6 bases clipped from V and 7 bases from J, the junction kept 9 bases outside the gene matches. CDR3 nucleotide sequence: TGTGCCAGCAGCCCTCCGGGACAGTTGAATTCACCCCTCCACTTT. As protein: CASSPPGQLNSPLHF.

The chain couples TRBV7-9 to TRBJ2-7, with TRBD1 identical over 9 bases. CDR3 length: 15 residues. Losses at the gene ends were 4 bases for V and 6 bases for J; bases not matched to a gene: 10. CDR1 is SEHNR and CDR2 is FQNEAQ in the germline V gene (reference sequence). The CDR3 DNA reads as TGTGCCAGCAGCTACCAAGGGGGACAGGGTCTCGAGCAGTACTTC. It is translated as CASSYQGGQGLEQYF. Filled out from reference TRBV7-9 and TRBJ2-7, the complete variable domain reads DTGVSQNPRHKITKRGQNVTFRCDPISEHNRLYWYRQTLGQGPEFLTYFQNEAQLEKSRLLSDRFSAERPKGSFSTLEIQRTEQGDSAMYLCASSYQGGQGLEQYFGPGTRLTVT.

This clone was seen just once. V gene TRBV19 combines with J gene TRBJ1-4; tentative D call: TRBD1 (6 bases). The V gene lost 5 bases and the J gene lost 2 bases, with 12 bases spanning the gap. Per the germline V gene, CDR1 is LNHDA and CDR2 is SQIVND (reference sequence). CDR3 length: 15 residues. The CDR3 bases are TGTGCCAGTAGTCTGGACAGTGGTACTAATGAAAAACTGTTTTTT. Protein product: CASSLDSGTNEKLFF.

The chain links TRBV6-5 to TRBJ1-1; 7 bases are shared with TRBD1. The length of the CDR3 is 16 residues. With 3 bases clipped from V and 4 bases from J, the junction kept 11 bases outside the gene matches. Germline values: CDR1 MNHEY, CDR2 SVGAGI. CDR3 protein: CASSYQRQGVSTEAFF. As DNA, the CDR3 is TGTGCCAGCAGTTATCAACGACAGGGCGTGAGCACTGAAGCTTTCTTT.

The sample holds one count of this clone. The chain uses TRBV5-1 and TRBJ2-7, with D uncertain. Germline CDR1 reads SGHRS; CDR2 reads YFSETQ. V shed 0 bases and J shed 5 bases, with 12 bases lying between them. CDR3 length: 14 amino acids. The CDR3 spells CASSLAPVTDEQYF. The CDR3 region has the DNA TGCGCCAGCAGCTTGGCCCCAGTAACCGACGAGCAGTACTTC.

The V call is TRBV6-5, the J call TRBJ2-7, with 8 bases aligning to TRBD2. This CDR3 spans 15 amino acids. J was trimmed by 0 bases and V by 4 bases; bases with no gene match: 5. Germline V gene data show CDR1 as MNHEY and CDR2 as SVGAGI. This chain's CDR3 is CASSSSGSSSYEQYF. DNA of the CDR3: TGTGCCAGCAGTTCTAGCGGGTCCAGCTCCTACGAGCAGTACTTC.

This clone was seen only a few times. This chain connects TRBV29-1 to TRBJ2-7; 12 bases align to TRBD2. The germline V gene encodes CDR1 SQVTM and CDR2 ANQGSEA. This CDR3 region has 15 residues. Trimming at V came to 4 bases and at J to 3 bases, leaving 7 bases not matched to a gene. The CDR3 nucleotides are TGCAGCGTTGGCGGACTAGCGGGATCCCTCTACGAGCAGTACTTC. As protein: CSVGGLAGSLYEQYF.